This T cell receptor (beta chain) was found in a study of cytomegalovirus exposure and HLA in healthy donors. Study results and caveats: TCR beta V- and J-gene trimming, according to a later analysis, was linked to a missense DCLRE1C variant.

As to this clone: Its antigen is currently unknown.

13 Jbeta primers and 60 Vbeta primers were used for the PCR. Sequenced by immunoSEQ multiplex PCR; TCRdb stores in-frame clones only, minus some. The sample lists approximately 72,000 clones, 60% to 75% occurring once. Germline-derived CDR1 and CDR2 are MNHNY and SVGAGI (reference sequence). V trimming: 6 bases; J trimming: 10 bases; junction bases outside the gene matches: 9. The CDR3 runs to 13 residues. This sequence joins TRBV6-6 and TRBJ2-1, with 7 nucleotides matching TRBD1. Sequenced material: PBMCs. This receptor was identified in a man aged 35 to 55 in good health and CMV-seropositive. The CDR3 loop reads CASSTPSGGEQFF. For the CDR3, the DNA is TGTGCCAGCAGCACCCCCTCAGGGGGAGAGCAGTTCTTC.